This passage covers 19 T cell receptor beta chains from one sample sequenced in a study of blood T cells in healthy people across ages. Then a second PCR, running roughly 7 to 11 cycles, was carried out with a sample-barcoded 5' primer and a J-beta primer mix. TCRdb passed the 5' RACE reads through MiXCR, listing each CDR3 protein once. Of around 870,000 distinct CDR3 sequences in the sample, 29% were seen once. The sequenced material came from blood. These receptors were taken from a woman of 80 years or more in good health.

This clonotype was observed many times. The chain combines TRBV5-5 with TRBJ2-5; no clear D. Trimming took 6 bases from V and 0 from J, leaving 12 bases between them. The CDR3 covers 14 residues. Germline V lookup: CDR1 SGHKS, CDR2 YYEKEE (reference sequence). The CDR3 sequence: CASTPLVYQETQYF. CDR3 DNA: TGTGCCAGCACCCCATTGGTCTACCAAGAGACCCAGTACTTC.

This clonotype was recorded at least ten times. This sequence joins TRBV21-1 and TRBJ2-7. TRBV21-1 constitutes a pseudogene. The CDR3 has 10 residues. The chain's CDR3 is CAKHPYEQYF. The CDR3 DNA sequence: TGTGCCAAGCACCCCTACGAGCAGTACTTC.

About this clonotype: This may come from a read error, since a much larger clone is one base off. V is TRBV7-2 and J is TRBJ2-3; D perhaps matches TRBD2 (5 bases). The length of the CDR3 is 15 residues. V shed 3 bases and J shed 4 bases, with 14 bases lying between them. Germline values: CDR1 SGHTA, CDR2 FQGNSA. The CDR3 DNA reads as TGTGCCAGCAGCTTTCAAGTGGCTAGCCCAGATACGCAGTATTTT. Residues: CASSFQVASPDTQYF.

The chain links TRBV7-9 to TRBJ1-2, with unresolved D. Looked up from germline, CDR1 is SEHNR and CDR2 is FQNEAQ (reference sequence). This CDR3 has 12 amino acids. V was clipped by 2 bases and J by 3 bases, with 4 bases between them. This CDR3 reads CASSLFDYGYTF. CDR3 nucleotide sequence: TGTGCCAGCAGCTTATTCGACTATGGCTACACCTTC.

This clonotype was seen a handful of times. V and J are TRBV7-2 and TRBJ2-2; 8 nucleotides line up with TRBD2. In germline, CDR1 is SGHTA, CDR2 FQGNSA. The length of the CDR3 is 16 residues. After removal of 6 bases from V and 2 bases from J, the junction contained 8 bases not matched to a gene. The CDR3 loop reads CASRTGGTSNTGELFF. Here the CDR3 DNA reads TGTGCCAGCAGGACGGGGGGGACATCCAACACCGGGGAGCTGTTTTTT.

This clonotype occurred many times. The CDR3 spells CSARVAGRETQYF. Here the CDR3 DNA reads TGCAGTGCTAGAGTAGCGGGGAGGGAGACCCAGTACTTC. J is TRBJ2-5 and V is TRBV20-1; 8 bases agree with TRBD2. This CDR3 is built from 13 residues. Germline V gene data show CDR1 as DFQATT and CDR2 as SNEGSKA (reference sequence). Trimming took 1 base from V and 5 from J; bases not matched to a gene: 3.

There are many counts of this clonotype. This chain uses TRBV20-1 with TRBJ2-6; 8 bases match TRBD1. Trimming took 6 bases from V and 1 from J; bases not matched to a gene: 5. The CDR3 extends over 15 amino acids. Germline assignment: CDR1 DFQATT and CDR2 SNEGSKA (reference sequence). Here the CDR3 reads CSAFDRGSGANVLTF. Here the CDR3 DNA reads TGCAGTGCATTCGACAGGGGTTCTGGGGCCAACGTCCTGACTTTC.

This clonotype was seen at least ten times. The chain joins TRBV7-2 to TRBJ2-1, with 7 positions matching TRBD2. The germline V gene encodes CDR1 SGHTA and CDR2 FQGNSA. This CDR3 is built from 14 residues. Trimming at V came to 3 bases and at J to 5 bases, leaving 4 bases not matched to a gene. CDR3 nucleotides: TGTGCCAGCAGCTTGGCTAGCGGCAACAATGAGCAGTTCTTC. Residues: CASSLASGNNEQFF.

The table lists this clonotype with many counts. Relative to the germline gene, one junction end is altered; a read error may explain this. The rearrangement joins TRBV4-2 to TRBJ2-1; D is uncertain. The germline V gene encodes CDR1 LGHNA and CDR2 YNFKEQ. The CDR3 is made up of 15 amino acids. CDR3 sequence (DNA): TGTGCCAGCAGCCAAGATTGGACCTCCGACAATGAGCAGTTCTTC. It translates to CASSQDWTSDNEQFF.

This clonotype showed up many times. The V gene is TRBV7-2, the J gene TRBJ2-3; possibly TRBD2 for D (6 bases). CDR1 SGHTA and CDR2 FQGNSA come from the germline V gene. Trimming left V 1 base short and J 4 bases short, with 15 bases between. CDR3 length equals 16 residues. CDR3 residues: CASSLGGTQGPDTQYF. The CDR3 nucleotides read TGTGCCAGCAGCTTAGGCGGGACTCAGGGACCAGATACGCAGTATTTT. The variable domain in full, completed from reference TRBV7-2 and TRBJ2-3, reads GAGVSQSPSNKVTEKGKDVELRCDPISGHTALYWYRQSLGQGLEFLIYFQGNSAPDKSGLPSDRFSAERTGGSVSTLTIQRTQQEDSAVYLCASSLGGTQGPDTQYFGPGTRLTVL.

This rearrangement joins TRBV6-4 to TRBJ1-1; D is ambiguous. The CDR3 runs 11 residues. The V and J ends lost 7 bases and 1 base respectively, with 4 bases between them. Germline CDR1 and CDR2: MRHNA and SNTAGT. This CDR3 is CASTENTEAFF. The DNA for the CDR3 is TGTGCCAGCACCGAGAACACTGAAGCTTTCTTT.

V is TRBV2 and J is TRBJ1-5; TRBD1 aligns across 8 bases. Germline V CDR1 and CDR2: SNHLY, FYNNEI. The J segment lost 8 bases and the V segment lost 6 bases, leaving 9 bases of the junction unmatched. This CDR3 comprises 14 residues. The CDR3 coding sequence is TGTGCCAGCAGCCCGACAGGGGCTAGCAAGCCCCAGCATTTT. Its translation: CASSPTGASKPQHF.

There are many counts of this clonotype. This chain links TRBV3-1 with TRBJ2-4, with 11 bases fitting TRBD2. V gave up 0 bases and J gave up 6 bases; unmatched junction bases: 16. The CDR3 consists of 20 residues. Germline V gene data show CDR1 as LGHDT and CDR2 as YNNKEL (reference sequence). The CDR3 bases are TGTGCCAGCAGCCAAGATGGAGTTGGGGCTAGCGGGGGGCCAGGAAACATTCAGTACTTC. Translated: CASSQDGVGASGGPGNIQYF.

This clonotype was counted a few times. Compared with germline, one end of the junction differs, possibly owing to a read error. The chain couples TRBV12-3 or TRBV12-4 to TRBJ1-2; a possible D gene is TRBD1 (5 bases). There are 15 residues in the CDR3. The CDR3 reads CASSFSQGIGGSYTF. Here the CDR3 DNA reads TGTGCCAGCAGTTTTTCCCAGGGCATCGGGGGTAGCTACACCTTT.

This clonotype was observed at least ten times. This chain joins TRBV4-3 and TRBJ1-5; 8 nucleotides line up with TRBD1. The CDR3 contains 15 residues. Germline V gives CDR1 LGHNA, CDR2 YSLEER. V gave up 0 bases and J gave up 5 bases; unmatched junction bases: 3. In DNA form, the CDR3 reads TGCGCCAGCAGCCAAGATTCACAGGGGGATCAGCCCCAGCATTTT. It specifies CASSQDSQGDQPQHF.

The gene calls are TRBV6-1 and TRBJ1-3, with D unresolved. The CDR3 extends over 15 amino acids. With 2 bases removed from V and 0 bases from J, the gap between germline ends came to 8 bases. Germline CDR1 and CDR2: MNHNS and SASEGT. The CDR3 sequence is CASSEYTDSGNTIYF. CDR3 in DNA: TGTGCCAGCAGTGAATATACGGACTCTGGAAACACCATATATTTT.

This clonotype has at least ten counts. This rearrangement joins TRBV24-1 to TRBJ1-1; D perhaps matches TRBD1 (6 bases). The CDR3 runs to 17 residues. The germline V gene has CDR1 KGHDR and CDR2 SFDVKD. V lost 5 bases to trimming and J lost 8 bases, with 26 bases between them. The CDR3 region has the DNA TGTGCCACCAGTGCTAATGCAGGGGATGAAGTTAAATTAGAAGCTTTCTTT. Its protein product is CATSANAGDEVKLEAFF.

This clonotype was observed a few times. A clone one base away is much larger, so this may be a read error. The chain joins TRBV6-5 to TRBJ2-5; maybe TRBD2 (6 bases). Per the germline V gene, CDR1 is MNHEY and CDR2 is SVGAGI. The CDR3 consists of 12 residues. With 4 bases removed from V and 11 bases from J, the gap between germline ends came to 14 bases. The CDR3: CASSSRGNQQYF. The CDR3, as DNA: TGTGCCAGCAGTTCCCGCGGGAATCAGCAGTACTTC.

A note on this clonotype: This may come from a read error, since a much larger clone is one base off. V usage is TRBV7-6 and J usage is TRBJ2-7, with 12 bases identical to TRBD2. J was trimmed by 7 bases and V by 1 base; bases with no gene match: 8. The CDR3 extends over 16 amino acids. The germline V gene has CDR1 SGHVS and CDR2 FNYEAQ. The CDR3 sequence: CASSLGTSGVGNEQYF. Here the CDR3 DNA reads TGTGCCAGCAGCTTAGGGACTAGCGGGGTGGGGAATGAGCAGTACTTC.